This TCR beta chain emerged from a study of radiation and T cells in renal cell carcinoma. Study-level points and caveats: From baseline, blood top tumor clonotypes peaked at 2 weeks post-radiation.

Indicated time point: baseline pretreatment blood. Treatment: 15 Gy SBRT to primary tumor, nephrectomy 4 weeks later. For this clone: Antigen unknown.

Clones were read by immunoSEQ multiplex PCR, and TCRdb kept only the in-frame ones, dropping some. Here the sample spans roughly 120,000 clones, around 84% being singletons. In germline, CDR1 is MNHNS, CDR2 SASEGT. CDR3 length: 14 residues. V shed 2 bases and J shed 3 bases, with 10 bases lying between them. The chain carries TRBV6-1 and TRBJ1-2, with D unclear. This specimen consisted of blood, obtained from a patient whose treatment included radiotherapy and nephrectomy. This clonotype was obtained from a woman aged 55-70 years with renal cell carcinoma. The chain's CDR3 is CASSESRGYYGYTF. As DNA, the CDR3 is TGTGCCAGCAGTGAATCCAGAGGCTACTATGGCTACACCTTC.